Given below is one T cell receptor (beta chain) in context. Its antigen is currently unknown. This entry belongs to a study of persistence of HIV-infected CD4 T cells. Lysates of CMV-infected fibroblasts at 10 ug/mL stimulated these cells. CD40L/CD69 double-negative CD45RO-high memory CD4+ T cells were collected. Sequencing used immunoSEQ version 4 in survey mode. Some clones are missing from TCRdb's copy, which holds only in-frame ones; the method was immunoSEQ multiplex PCR. The data show around 35,000 clones, around 80% seen once. V was trimmed by 5 bases and J by 0 bases, leaving 10 bases between them. The length of the CDR3 is 14 residues. Germline assignment: CDR1 SNHLY and CDR2 FYNNEI.

The V call is TRBV2, the J call TRBJ1-1; D possibly corresponds to TRBD1 (5 bases). The material sequenced was CD4+ T cells sorted from PBMCs after approximately 20-hour stimulation, taken from a patient who received antiretroviral therapy. This TCR was recovered from an adult man with HIV who was CMV-seropositive. CDR3 nucleotides: TGTGCCAGCAGTCTCGGGGGACTGAACACTGAAGCTTTCTTT. Protein product: CASSLGGLNTEAFF.